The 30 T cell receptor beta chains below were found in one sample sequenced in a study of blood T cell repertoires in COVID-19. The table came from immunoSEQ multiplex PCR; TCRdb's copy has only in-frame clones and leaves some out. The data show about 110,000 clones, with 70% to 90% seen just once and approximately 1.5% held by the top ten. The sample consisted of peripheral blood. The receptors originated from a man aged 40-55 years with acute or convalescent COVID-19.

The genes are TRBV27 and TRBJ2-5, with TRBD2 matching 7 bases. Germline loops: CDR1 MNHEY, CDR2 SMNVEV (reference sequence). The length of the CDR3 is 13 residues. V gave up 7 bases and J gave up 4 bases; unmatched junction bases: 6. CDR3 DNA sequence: TGTGCCAGCACCTCCGGACTAGGAGAGACCCAGTACTTC. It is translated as CASTSGLGETQYF.

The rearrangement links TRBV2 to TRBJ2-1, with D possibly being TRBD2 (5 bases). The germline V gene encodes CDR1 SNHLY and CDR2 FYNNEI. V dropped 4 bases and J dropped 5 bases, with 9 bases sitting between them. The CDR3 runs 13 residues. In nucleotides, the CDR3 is TGTGCCAGCAGTGCCGGGGATGACAATGAGCAGTTCTTC. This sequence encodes CASSAGDDNEQFF.

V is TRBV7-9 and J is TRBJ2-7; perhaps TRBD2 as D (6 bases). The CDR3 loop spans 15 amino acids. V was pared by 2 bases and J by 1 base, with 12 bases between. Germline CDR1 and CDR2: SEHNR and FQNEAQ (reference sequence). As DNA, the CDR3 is TGTGCCAGCAGCTTAACGGGAGTTGTATCCTACGAGCAGTACTTC. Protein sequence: CASSLTGVVSYEQYF.

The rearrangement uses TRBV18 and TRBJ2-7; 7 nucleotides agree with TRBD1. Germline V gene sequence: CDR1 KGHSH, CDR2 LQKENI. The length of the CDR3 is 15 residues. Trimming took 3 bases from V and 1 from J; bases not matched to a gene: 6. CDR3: CASSPTTGYSYEQYF. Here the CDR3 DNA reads TGTGCCAGCTCACCTACGACAGGGTATTCCTACGAGCAGTACTTC.

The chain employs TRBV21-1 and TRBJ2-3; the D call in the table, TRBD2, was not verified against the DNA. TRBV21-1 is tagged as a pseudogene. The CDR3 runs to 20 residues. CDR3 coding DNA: TGTGCCAGCAGCAAAGCGCTTTACCCCAAACTAGCGGGATTCACAGATACGCAGTATTTT. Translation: CASSKALYPKLAGFTDTQYF.

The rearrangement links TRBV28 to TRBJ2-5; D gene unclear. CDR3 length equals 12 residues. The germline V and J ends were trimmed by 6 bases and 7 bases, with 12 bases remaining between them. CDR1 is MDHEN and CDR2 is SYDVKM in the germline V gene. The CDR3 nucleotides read TGTGCCAGCAGCCTCCCAGATGCGACCCAGTACTTC. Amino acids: CASSLPDATQYF.

CDR3 bases: TGTGCCAGCAGTTACTCGGCGGGGGGCTACGAGCAGTACTTC. Translating it yields CASSYSAGGYEQYF. This sequence joins TRBV6-2 or TRBV6-3 and TRBJ2-7, with TRBD2 matching 8 bases. Trimming cost V 0 bases and J 3 bases; bases outside gene matches: 1. CDR3 length: 14 residues. In germline, CDR1 is MNHEY, CDR2 SVGEGT.

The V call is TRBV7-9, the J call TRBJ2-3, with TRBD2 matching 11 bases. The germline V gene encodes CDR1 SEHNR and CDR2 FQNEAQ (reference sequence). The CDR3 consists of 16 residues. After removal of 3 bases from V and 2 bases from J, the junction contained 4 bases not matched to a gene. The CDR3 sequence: CASSFLAGGPTDTQYF. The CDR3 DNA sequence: TGTGCCAGCAGCTTCTTAGCGGGGGGGCCCACAGATACGCAGTATTTT.

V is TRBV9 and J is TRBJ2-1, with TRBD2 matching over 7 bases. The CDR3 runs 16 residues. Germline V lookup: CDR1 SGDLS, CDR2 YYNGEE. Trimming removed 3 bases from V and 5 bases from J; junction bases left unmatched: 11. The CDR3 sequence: CASSAGLGTTNNEQFF. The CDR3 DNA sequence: TGTGCCAGCAGCGCCGGTCTAGGGACTACCAACAATGAGCAGTTCTTC.

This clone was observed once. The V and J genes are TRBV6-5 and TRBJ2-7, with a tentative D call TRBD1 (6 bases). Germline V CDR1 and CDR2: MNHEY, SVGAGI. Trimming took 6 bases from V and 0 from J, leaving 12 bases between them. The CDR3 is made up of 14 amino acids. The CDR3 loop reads CASRRGTTSYEQYF. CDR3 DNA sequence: TGTGCCAGCAGGAGGGGGACAACCTCCTACGAGCAGTACTTC.

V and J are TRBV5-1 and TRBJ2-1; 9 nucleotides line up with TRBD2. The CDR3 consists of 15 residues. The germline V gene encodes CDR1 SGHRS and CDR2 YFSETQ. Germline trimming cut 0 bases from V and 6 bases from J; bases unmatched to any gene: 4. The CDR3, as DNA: TGCGCCAGCAGCTTGGTGGGACTAGCTGGCAATGAGCAGTTCTTC. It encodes CASSLVGLAGNEQFF.

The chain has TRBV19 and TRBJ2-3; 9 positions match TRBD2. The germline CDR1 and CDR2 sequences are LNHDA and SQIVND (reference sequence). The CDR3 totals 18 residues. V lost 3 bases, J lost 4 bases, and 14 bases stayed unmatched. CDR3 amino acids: CASSIGKGSGRYADTQYF. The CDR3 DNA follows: TGTGCCAGTAGTATCGGAAAGGGAAGCGGGAGGTATGCAGATACGCAGTATTTT.

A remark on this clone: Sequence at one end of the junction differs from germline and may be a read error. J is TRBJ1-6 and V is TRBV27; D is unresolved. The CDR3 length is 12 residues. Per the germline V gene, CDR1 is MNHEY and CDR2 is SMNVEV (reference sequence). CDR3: CASSKYSSPLHF. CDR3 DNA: TGTGCCAGCAGCAAATATAGTTCACCCCTCCACTTT.

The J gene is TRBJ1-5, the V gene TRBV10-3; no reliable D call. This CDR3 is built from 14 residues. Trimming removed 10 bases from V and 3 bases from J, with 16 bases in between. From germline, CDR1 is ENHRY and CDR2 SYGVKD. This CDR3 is CATRSGIPNQPQHF. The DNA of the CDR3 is TGTGCCACCAGGAGCGGTATTCCCAATCAGCCCCAGCATTTT.

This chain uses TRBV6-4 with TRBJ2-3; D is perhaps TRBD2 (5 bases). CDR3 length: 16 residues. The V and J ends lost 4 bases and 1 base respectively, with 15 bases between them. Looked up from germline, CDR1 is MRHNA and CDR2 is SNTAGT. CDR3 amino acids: CASSGYHYGGTDTQYF. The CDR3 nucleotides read TGTGCCAGCAGTGGATACCATTACGGGGGCACAGATACGCAGTATTTT.

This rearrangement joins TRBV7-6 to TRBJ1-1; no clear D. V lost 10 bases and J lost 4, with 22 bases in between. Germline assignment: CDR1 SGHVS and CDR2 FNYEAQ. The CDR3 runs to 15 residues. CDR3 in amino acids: CATTGGPNFGTEAFF. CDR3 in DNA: TGTGCCACCACGGGAGGGCCTAATTTTGGCACTGAAGCTTTCTTT.

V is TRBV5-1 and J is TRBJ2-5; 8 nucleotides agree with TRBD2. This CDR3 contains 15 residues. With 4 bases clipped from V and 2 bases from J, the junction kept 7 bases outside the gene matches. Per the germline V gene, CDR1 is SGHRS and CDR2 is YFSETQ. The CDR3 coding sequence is TGCGCCAGCAGCCCGGGAGGGGGAGTACAAGAGACCCAGTACTTC. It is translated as CASSPGGGVQETQYF.

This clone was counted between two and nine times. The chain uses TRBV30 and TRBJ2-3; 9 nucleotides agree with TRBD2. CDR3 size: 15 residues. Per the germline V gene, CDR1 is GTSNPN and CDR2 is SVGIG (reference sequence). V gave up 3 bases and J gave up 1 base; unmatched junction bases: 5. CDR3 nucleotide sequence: TGTGCCTGGAGGCCACTAGCGGGCCGCACAGATACGCAGTATTTT. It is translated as CAWRPLAGRTDTQYF. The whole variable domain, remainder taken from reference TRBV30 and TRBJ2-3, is SQTIHQWPATLVQPVGSPLSLECTVEGTSNPNLYWYRQAAGRGLQLLFYSVGIGQISSEVPQNLSASRPQDRQFILSSKKLLLSDSGFYLCAWRPLAGRTDTQYFGPGTRLTVL.

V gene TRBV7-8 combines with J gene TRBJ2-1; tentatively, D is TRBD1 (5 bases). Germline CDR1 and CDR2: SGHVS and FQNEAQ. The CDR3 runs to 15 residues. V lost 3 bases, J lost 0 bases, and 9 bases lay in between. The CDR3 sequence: CASSFDRGSYNEQFF. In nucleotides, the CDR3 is TGTGCCAGCAGCTTTGACAGAGGCTCCTACAATGAGCAGTTCTTC.

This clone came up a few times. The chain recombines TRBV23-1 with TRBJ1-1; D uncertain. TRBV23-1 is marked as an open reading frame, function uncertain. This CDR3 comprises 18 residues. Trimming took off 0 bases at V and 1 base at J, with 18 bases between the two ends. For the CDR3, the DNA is TGCGCCAGCAGTCAATCGCGAAAATATCGCGATCGGAACACTGAAGCTTTCTTT. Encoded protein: CASSQSRKYRDRNTEAFF.

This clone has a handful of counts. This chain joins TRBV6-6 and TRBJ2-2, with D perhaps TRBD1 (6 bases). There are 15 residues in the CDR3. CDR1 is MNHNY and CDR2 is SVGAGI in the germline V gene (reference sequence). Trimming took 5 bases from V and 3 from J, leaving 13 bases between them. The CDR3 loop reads CASSKRTDHTGELFF. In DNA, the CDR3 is TGTGCCAGCAGTAAACGGACAGACCACACCGGGGAGCTGTTTTTT.

This chain's CDR3 is CSAAEYEQYF. CDR3 nucleotides: TGCAGTGCCGCGGAGTACGAGCAGTACTTC. V gene TRBV20-1 combines with J gene TRBJ2-7, with D hard to call. The V gene lost 6 bases and the J gene lost 4 bases, with 7 bases spanning the gap. Germline V lookup: CDR1 DFQATT, CDR2 SNEGSKA (reference sequence). CDR3 length: 10 amino acids.

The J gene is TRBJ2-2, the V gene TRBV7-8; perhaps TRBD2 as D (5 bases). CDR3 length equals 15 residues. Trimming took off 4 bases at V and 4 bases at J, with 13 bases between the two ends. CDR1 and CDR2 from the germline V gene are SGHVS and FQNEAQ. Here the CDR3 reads CASSSEGLPTGELFF. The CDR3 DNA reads TGTGCCAGCAGCTCAGAGGGCCTCCCCACCGGGGAGCTGTTTTTT.

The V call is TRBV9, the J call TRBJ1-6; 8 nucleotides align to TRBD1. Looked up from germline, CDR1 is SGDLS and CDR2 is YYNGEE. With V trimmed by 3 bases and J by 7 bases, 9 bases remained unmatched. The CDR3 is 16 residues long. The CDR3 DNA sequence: TGTGCCAGCAGCGGTGGGGACAGGCAGCGAAATTCACCCCTCCACTTT. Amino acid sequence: CASSGGDRQRNSPLHF.

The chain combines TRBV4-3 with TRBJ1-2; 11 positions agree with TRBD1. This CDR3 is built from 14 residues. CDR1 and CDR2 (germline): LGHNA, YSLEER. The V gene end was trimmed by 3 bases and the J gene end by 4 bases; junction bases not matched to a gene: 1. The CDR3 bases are TGCGCCAGCAGCCAGGGGACAGGGGGCTATGGCTACACCTTC. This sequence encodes CASSQGTGGYGYTF.

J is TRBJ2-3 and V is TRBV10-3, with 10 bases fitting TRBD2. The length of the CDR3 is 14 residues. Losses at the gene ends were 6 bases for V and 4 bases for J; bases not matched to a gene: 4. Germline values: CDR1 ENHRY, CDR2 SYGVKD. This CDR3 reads CAIRASGGADTQYF. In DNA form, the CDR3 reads TGTGCCATCAGGGCTAGCGGGGGCGCAGATACGCAGTATTTT.

CDR3 region: CASSEGGHPAYEQYF. The CDR3 coding sequence is TGTGCCAGCAGTGAAGGCGGACACCCCGCCTACGAGCAGTACTTC. This sequence joins TRBV6-1 and TRBJ2-7; TRBD1 is a possible D gene (5 bases). V was trimmed by 1 base and J by 2 bases, leaving 12 bases between them. CDR1 is MNHNS, CDR2 SASEGT, per germline. CDR3 length: 15 amino acids.

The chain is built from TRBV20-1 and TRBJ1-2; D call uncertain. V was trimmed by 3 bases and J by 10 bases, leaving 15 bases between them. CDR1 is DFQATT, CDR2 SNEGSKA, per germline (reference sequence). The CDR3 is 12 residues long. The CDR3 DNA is TGCAGTGCTAGTGCGGTCCCGAGATACTACACCTTC. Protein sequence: CSASAVPRYYTF.

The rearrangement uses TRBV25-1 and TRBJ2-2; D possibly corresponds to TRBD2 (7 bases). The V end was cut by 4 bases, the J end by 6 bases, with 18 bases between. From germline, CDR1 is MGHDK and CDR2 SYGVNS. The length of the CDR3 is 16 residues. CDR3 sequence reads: CASSGLGGGGSGELFF. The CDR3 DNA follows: TGTGCCAGCAGTGGGCTTGGGGGCGGGGGCTCCGGGGAGCTGTTTTTT. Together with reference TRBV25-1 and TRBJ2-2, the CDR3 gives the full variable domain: EADIYQTPRYLVIGTGKKITLECSQTMGHDKMYWYQQDPGMELHLIHYSYGVNSTEKGDLSSESTVSRIRTEHFPLTLESARPSHTSQYLCASSGLGGGGSGELFFGEGSRLTVL.

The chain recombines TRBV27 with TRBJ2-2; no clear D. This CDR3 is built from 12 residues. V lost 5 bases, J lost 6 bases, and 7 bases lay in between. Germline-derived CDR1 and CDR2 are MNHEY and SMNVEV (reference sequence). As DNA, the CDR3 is TGTGCCAGCAGTCCGAGCGCCGGGGAGCTGTTTTTT. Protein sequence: CASSPSAGELFF.